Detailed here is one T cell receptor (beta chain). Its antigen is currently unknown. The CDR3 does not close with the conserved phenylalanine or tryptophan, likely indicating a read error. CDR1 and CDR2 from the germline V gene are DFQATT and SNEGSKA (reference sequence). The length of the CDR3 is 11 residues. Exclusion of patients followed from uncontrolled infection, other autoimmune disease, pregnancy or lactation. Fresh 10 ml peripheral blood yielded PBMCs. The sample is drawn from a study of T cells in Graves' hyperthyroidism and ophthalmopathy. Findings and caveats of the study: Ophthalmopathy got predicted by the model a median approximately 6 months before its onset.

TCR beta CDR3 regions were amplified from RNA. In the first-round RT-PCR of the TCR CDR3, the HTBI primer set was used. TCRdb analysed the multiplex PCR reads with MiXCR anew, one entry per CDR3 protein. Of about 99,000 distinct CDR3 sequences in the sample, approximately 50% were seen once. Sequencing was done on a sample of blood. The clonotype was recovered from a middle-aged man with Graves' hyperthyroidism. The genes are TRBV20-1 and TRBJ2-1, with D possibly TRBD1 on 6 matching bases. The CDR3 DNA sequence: TGCGGTCCAGGACAGTACAATGAGCAGTTCTGC. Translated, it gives CGPGQYNEQFC.